One sample yielded the 15 T cell receptor beta chains listed below, sequenced in a study of cytomegalovirus exposure and HLA in healthy donors (dated by TCRdb to about 2017). The method was the immunoSEQ multiplex PCR assay. The multiplex PCR relied on a mix of 60 forward primers for TCR Vbeta segments and 13 reverse primers for TCR Jbeta segments. The table was pulled from immuneACCESS by TCRdb, which kept in-frame rearrangements only. Such tables lose some clones; where checked, under half of the loss comes from unresolved V genes, and the rest has no known cause. Within this sample are approximately 150,000 clones, with 70% to 90% of them counted one time only. The ten most abundant clones make up approximately 0.85% of the sample. The source material was PBMCs. These receptors all stem from a woman aged 25-40 years in good health and CMV-seronegative.

This chain uses TRBV9 with TRBJ1-1; TRBD1 matches 10 bases. V shed 4 bases, J shed 7 bases, and the junction held 7 bases outside the gene matches. The length of the CDR3 is 14 residues. CDR1 is SGDLS, CDR2 YYNGEE, per germline. CDR3 region: CASSYDRGLSEAFF. CDR3 nucleotide sequence: TGTGCCAGCAGCTACGACAGGGGGCTGAGTGAAGCTTTCTTT.

The chain couples TRBV6-6 to TRBJ1-2; D is unclear. This CDR3 has 14 residues. CDR1 is MNHNY and CDR2 is SVGAGI in the germline V gene (reference sequence). V was shortened by 0 bases and J by 2 bases, with 7 bases between the two germline ends. The CDR3 DNA reads TGTGCCAGCAGTTACTCCAGGAACAACTATGGCTACACCTTC. Residues: CASSYSRNNYGYTF.

The chain has TRBV27 and TRBJ1-2, with D possibly being TRBD1 (6 bases). Trimming left V 6 bases short and J 2 bases short, with 13 bases between. Germline-derived CDR1 and CDR2 are MNHEY and SMNVEV (reference sequence). This CDR3 is 14 amino acids long. The CDR3 spells CASSITTGNYGYTF. The CDR3 nucleotides are TGTGCCAGCAGCATAACAACAGGGAACTATGGCTACACCTTC.

V usage is TRBV11-2 and J usage is TRBJ1-3, with D unclear. The V end was cut by 0 bases, the J end by 4 bases, with 10 bases between. Germline V lookup: CDR1 SGHAT, CDR2 FQNNGV. This CDR3 is 15 amino acids long. This CDR3 is CASSLDWAPGNTIYF. CDR3 bases: TGTGCCAGCAGCTTAGATTGGGCTCCAGGAAACACCATATATTTT.

This clone was picked up a small number of times. The chain carries TRBV10-3 and TRBJ1-3; D is unclear. Per germline, CDR1 ENHRY and CDR2 SYGVKD. V was trimmed by 8 bases and J by 3 bases, leaving 8 bases between them. The CDR3 is 12 residues long. Written as DNA, the CDR3 is TGTGCCATCGGAGTCGGTGGAAACACCATATATTTT. As protein: CAIGVGGNTIYF.

This chain links TRBV7-6 with TRBJ1-2; the D is unclear. The V end was cut by 5 bases, the J end by 2 bases, with 15 bases between. Germline loops: CDR1 SGHVS, CDR2 FNYEAQ. The length of the CDR3 is 15 residues. CDR3 residues: CASSPSNRGNYGYTF. CDR3 bases: TGTGCCAGCAGCCCCTCCAATCGGGGAAACTATGGCTACACCTTC.

The chain employs TRBV7-2 and TRBJ2-1, with 7 bases that match TRBD1. CDR3 length: 15 residues. Germline trimming cut 1 base from V and 7 bases from J; bases unmatched to any gene: 7. Germline CDR1 reads SGHTA; CDR2 reads FQGNSA. CDR3 in DNA: TGTGCCAGCAGCTTAGAGGGACAGAGAGCTAATGAGCAGTTCTTC. Its protein product is CASSLEGQRANEQFF.

The gene calls are TRBV5-4 and TRBJ2-1, with D perhaps matching TRBD2 (6 bases). The CDR3 runs to 14 residues. The V end was cut by 5 bases, the J end by 7 bases, with 16 bases between. Looked up from germline, CDR1 is SGHNT and CDR2 is YYREEE (reference sequence). The CDR3: CASSFTGGPNEQFF. CDR3 coding DNA: TGTGCCAGCAGTTTTACCGGGGGACCTAATGAGCAGTTCTTC.

This sequence joins TRBV10-1 and TRBJ2-5; 8 bases match TRBD2. Trimming removed 5 bases from V and 11 bases from J; junction bases left unmatched: 10. This CDR3 is 13 amino acids long. Germline V gene data show CDR1 as WNHNN and CDR2 as SYGVQD (reference sequence). The CDR3 DNA is TGCGCCAGCAGTTTGGGGCTAGCGGGCCCGCAGTACTTC. Translated: CASSLGLAGPQYF.

The chain combines TRBV19 with TRBJ2-7; D perhaps matches TRBD2 (5 bases). V gave up 4 bases and J gave up 0 bases, with 10 bases separating them. Germline V gene lookup returns CDR1 LNHDA and CDR2 SQIVND (reference sequence). There are 14 residues in the CDR3. CDR3 protein: CASSKAEPSYEQYF. The CDR3 bases are TGTGCCAGTAGTAAAGCGGAGCCCTCCTACGAGCAGTACTTC. The entire variable domain, with the rest obtained from reference TRBV19 and TRBJ2-7, is as follows: DGGITQSPKYLFRKEGQNVTLSCEQNLNHDAMYWYRQDPGQGLRLIYYSQIVNDFQKGDIAEGYSVSREKKESFPLTVTSAQKNPTAFYLCASSKAEPSYEQYFGPGTRLTVT.

The chain combines TRBV9 with TRBJ2-7; D possibly corresponds to TRBD2 (6 bases). The CDR3 is 14 amino acids. Between the trimmed V and J ends, which lost 0 bases and 3 bases, there was a span of 10 bases. Germline V gene lookup returns CDR1 SGDLS and CDR2 YYNGEE. Here the CDR3 DNA reads TGTGCCAGCAGCGTAGCTACGGGGGACTACGAGCAGTACTTC. Amino acid sequence: CASSVATGDYEQYF.

This clone has only a few counts. The CDR3 DNA is TGCGCCAGCAGCCTAACTGAGGCGGGGGAGCTGTTTTTT. Residues: CASSLTEAGELFF. The chain has TRBV4-1 and TRBJ2-2; unclear D gene. V was pared by 4 bases and J by 8 bases, with 11 bases between. Germline V gene lookup returns CDR1 MGHRA and CDR2 YSYEKL. This CDR3 spans 13 amino acids.

The chain's CDR3 is CSARDRAGYTF. CDR3 coding DNA: TGCAGTGCTAGAGACAGGGCTGGCTACACCTTC. The chain uses TRBV20-1 and TRBJ1-2; a possible D gene is TRBD1 (5 bases). Between the trimmed V and J ends, which lost 0 bases and 7 bases, there was a span of 6 bases. Germline assignment: CDR1 DFQATT and CDR2 SNEGSKA (reference sequence). The CDR3 totals 11 residues.

This rearrangement joins TRBV5-4 to TRBJ2-3, with D perhaps matching TRBD1 (5 bases). The germline CDR1 and CDR2 sequences are SGHNT and YYREEE (reference sequence). V was trimmed by 5 bases and J by 1 base, leaving 11 bases between them. This CDR3 has 14 amino acids. CDR3 in DNA: TGTGCCAGCAGACAGGATTTTGGCACAGATACGCAGTATTTT. Its translation is CASRQDFGTDTQYF.

V gene TRBV5-8 combines with J gene TRBJ2-5; 10 bases fit TRBD1. The J segment lost 5 bases and the V segment lost 5 bases, leaving 3 bases of the junction unmatched. Germline V gene sequence: CDR1 SGHTS, CDR2 YDEGEE. There are 13 residues in the CDR3. CDR3: CASRTGQGETQYF. CDR3 in DNA: TGTGCCAGCAGGACGGGACAGGGGGAGACCCAGTACTTC. Full variable domain (rest looked up from reference TRBV5-8 and TRBJ2-5): EAGVTQSPTHLIKTRGQQATLRCSPISGHTSVYWYQQALGLGLQFLLWYDEGEERNRGNFPPRFSGRQFPNYSSELNVNALELEDSALYLCASRTGQGETQYFGPGTRLLVL.